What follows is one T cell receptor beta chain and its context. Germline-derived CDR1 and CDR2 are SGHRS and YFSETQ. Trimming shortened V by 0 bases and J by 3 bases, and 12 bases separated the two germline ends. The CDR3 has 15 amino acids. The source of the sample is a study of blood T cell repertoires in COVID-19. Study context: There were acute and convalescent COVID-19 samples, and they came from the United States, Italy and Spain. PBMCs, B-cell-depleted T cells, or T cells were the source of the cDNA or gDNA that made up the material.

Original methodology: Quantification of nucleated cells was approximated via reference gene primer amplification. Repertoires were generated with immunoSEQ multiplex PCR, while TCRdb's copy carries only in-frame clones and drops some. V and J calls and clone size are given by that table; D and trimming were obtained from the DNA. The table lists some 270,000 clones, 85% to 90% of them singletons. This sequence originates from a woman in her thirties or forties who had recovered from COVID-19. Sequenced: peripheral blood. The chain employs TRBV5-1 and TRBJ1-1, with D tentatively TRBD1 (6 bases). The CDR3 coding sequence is TGCGCCAGCAGCTTGGGAACAGGGAGTTACACTGAAGCTTTCTTT. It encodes CASSLGTGSYTEAFF.